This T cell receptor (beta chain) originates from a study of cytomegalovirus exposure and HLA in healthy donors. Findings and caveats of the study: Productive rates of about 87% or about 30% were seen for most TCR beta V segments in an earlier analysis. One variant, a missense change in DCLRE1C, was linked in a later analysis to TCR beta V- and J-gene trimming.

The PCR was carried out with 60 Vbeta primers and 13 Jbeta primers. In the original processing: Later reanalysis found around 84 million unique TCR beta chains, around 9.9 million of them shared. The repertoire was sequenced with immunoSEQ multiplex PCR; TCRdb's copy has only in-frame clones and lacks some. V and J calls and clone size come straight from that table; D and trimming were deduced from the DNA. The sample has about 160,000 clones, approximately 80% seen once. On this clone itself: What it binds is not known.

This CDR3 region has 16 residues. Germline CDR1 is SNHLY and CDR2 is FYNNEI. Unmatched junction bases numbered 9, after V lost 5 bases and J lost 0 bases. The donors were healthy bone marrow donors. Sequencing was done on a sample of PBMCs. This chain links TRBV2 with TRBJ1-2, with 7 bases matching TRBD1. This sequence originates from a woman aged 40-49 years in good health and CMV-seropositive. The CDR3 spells CASSRPRDSTNYGYTF. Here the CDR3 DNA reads TGTGCCAGCAGTCGGCCTAGGGACAGCACTAACTATGGCTACACCTTC.